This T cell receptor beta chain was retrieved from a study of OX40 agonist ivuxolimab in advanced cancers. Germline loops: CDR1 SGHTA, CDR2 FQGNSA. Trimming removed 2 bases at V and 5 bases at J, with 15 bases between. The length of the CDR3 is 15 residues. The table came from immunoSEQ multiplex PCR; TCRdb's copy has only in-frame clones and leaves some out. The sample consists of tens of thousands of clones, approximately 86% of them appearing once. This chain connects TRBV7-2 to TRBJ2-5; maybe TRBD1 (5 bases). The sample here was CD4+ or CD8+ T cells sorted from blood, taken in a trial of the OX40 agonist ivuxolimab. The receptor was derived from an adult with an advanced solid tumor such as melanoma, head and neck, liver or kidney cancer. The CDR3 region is CASSLNSGKGETQYF. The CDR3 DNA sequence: TGTGCCAGCAGCTTAAACAGTGGGAAGGGGGAGACCCAGTACTTC.